The sequence of this T cell receptor beta chain was determined in a study of OX40 agonist ivuxolimab in advanced cancers. Notes on the study in general: Expanded clones tended on average to be more numerous among CD8+ T cells than CD4+.

Clones were read by immunoSEQ multiplex PCR, and TCRdb kept only the in-frame ones, dropping some. This sample has 70,000 or so clones, with around nine tenths found just once. V gave up 4 bases and J gave up 3 bases, with 13 bases separating them. The CDR3 runs 14 residues. CDR1 is SGDLS, CDR2 YYNGEE, per germline. On this clone: Its antigen is currently unknown.

This rearrangement joins TRBV9 to TRBJ1-2; maybe TRBD1 (6 bases). The TCR sequence derives from an adult with an advanced solid tumor such as melanoma, head and neck, liver or kidney cancer. Sequencing used CD4+ or CD8+ T cells sorted from blood, obtained in a trial of the OX40 agonist ivuxolimab. The CDR3 loop reads CASSTTDSHYGYTF. CDR3 nucleotide sequence: TGTGCCAGCAGCACGACGGACAGCCACTATGGCTACACCTTC.